This T cell receptor beta chain was profiled in a study of T cell responses to AZD1222 COVID-19 vaccine. Across the whole study: Second-dose intervals of approximately 4 or approximately 12 weeks were pooled.

Comments on this clone: The antigen remains undetermined.

Sequencing used immunoSEQ multiplex PCR; TCRdb keeps in-frame clones, though not all of them. The table records 68,000 or so clones, 80% of them present only once. The V gene's germline CDR1 is SEHNR and CDR2 FQNEAQ (reference sequence). This CDR3 is built from 14 residues. The V and J ends lost 4 bases and 2 bases, in that order; junction bases with no gene match: 3. Study conclusions and caveats: A rise in Spike-specific TCR breadth and depth followed two AZD1222 doses. The donors showed a predominance of white British ancestry and of females, with possible underestimation of clonal diversity. Spike-wide vaccine-associated CD4 TCRs dominated at 160-218 and 743-854.

Sequencing used peripheral blood, obtained on day 0 of AZD1222 vaccination. This chain uses TRBV7-9 with TRBJ2-3, with 7 bases that match TRBD2. The source is an adult in good health. This chain's CDR3 is CASSWAGDTDTQYF. CDR3 sequence (DNA): TGTGCCAGCAGCTGGGCGGGAGACACAGATACGCAGTATTTT.